This TCR beta chain is drawn from a study of T cell repertoires in cytomegalovirus infection (dated by TCRdb to the late 2010s). For context, the study as a whole: Because public TCR beta signatures pointed to carriage of CMV infection together with the matching HLA type, the HLA type of each donor mattered for the analysis.

Points the paper makes about the study in general: In the ex vivo response, HLA-C-restricted CMV-specific TCR beta clonotypes were dominant, and in two of eight donors the single most frequent clonotype came from this HLA-C-restricted group. Cumulative frequency of public TCR beta family members discriminated carriers of CMV infection plus the relevant HLA type in this cohort and an independent approximately 370-donor cohort.

Sequencing relied on an Illumina HiSeq 1500. TCRdb reanalyzed the raw reads on its own, using fastp at Q25 for trimming and MiXCR for clone calling, and kept in-frame beta chains. Every CDR3 protein is listed once, alongside the most common genes and DNA of its rows. Recorded for this sample are around 230,000 distinct CDR3 sequences; roughly 6.5% of them occurred a single time. Clones ranked in the top ten supply about 6.3% of the sample. V was cut back by 3 bases and J by 7 bases, leaving a gap of 13 bases between them. As encoded in the germline V gene, CDR1 is MDHEN while CDR2 is SYDVKM. The CDR3 numbers 14 residues from cysteine through phenylalanine. CDR3 DNA is the only sequence kept; it has 42 bases, read in frame from the first base. As regards this clonotype: Its antigen is still unknown. No clone much larger than this one lies a single base away; base qualities are absent.

The clonotype originates from a human donor in good health (CMV status not recorded). Some clones in this sample may be carry-over from other donors' samples. The material sequenced was PBMCs. Recombination joined TRBV28 with TRBJ1-5; the D gene is unclear. The nucleotides read TGTGCCAGCAGTTTCGCCCTTAAGGGACAGCCCCAGCATTTT. This is translated as CASSFALKGQPQHF.